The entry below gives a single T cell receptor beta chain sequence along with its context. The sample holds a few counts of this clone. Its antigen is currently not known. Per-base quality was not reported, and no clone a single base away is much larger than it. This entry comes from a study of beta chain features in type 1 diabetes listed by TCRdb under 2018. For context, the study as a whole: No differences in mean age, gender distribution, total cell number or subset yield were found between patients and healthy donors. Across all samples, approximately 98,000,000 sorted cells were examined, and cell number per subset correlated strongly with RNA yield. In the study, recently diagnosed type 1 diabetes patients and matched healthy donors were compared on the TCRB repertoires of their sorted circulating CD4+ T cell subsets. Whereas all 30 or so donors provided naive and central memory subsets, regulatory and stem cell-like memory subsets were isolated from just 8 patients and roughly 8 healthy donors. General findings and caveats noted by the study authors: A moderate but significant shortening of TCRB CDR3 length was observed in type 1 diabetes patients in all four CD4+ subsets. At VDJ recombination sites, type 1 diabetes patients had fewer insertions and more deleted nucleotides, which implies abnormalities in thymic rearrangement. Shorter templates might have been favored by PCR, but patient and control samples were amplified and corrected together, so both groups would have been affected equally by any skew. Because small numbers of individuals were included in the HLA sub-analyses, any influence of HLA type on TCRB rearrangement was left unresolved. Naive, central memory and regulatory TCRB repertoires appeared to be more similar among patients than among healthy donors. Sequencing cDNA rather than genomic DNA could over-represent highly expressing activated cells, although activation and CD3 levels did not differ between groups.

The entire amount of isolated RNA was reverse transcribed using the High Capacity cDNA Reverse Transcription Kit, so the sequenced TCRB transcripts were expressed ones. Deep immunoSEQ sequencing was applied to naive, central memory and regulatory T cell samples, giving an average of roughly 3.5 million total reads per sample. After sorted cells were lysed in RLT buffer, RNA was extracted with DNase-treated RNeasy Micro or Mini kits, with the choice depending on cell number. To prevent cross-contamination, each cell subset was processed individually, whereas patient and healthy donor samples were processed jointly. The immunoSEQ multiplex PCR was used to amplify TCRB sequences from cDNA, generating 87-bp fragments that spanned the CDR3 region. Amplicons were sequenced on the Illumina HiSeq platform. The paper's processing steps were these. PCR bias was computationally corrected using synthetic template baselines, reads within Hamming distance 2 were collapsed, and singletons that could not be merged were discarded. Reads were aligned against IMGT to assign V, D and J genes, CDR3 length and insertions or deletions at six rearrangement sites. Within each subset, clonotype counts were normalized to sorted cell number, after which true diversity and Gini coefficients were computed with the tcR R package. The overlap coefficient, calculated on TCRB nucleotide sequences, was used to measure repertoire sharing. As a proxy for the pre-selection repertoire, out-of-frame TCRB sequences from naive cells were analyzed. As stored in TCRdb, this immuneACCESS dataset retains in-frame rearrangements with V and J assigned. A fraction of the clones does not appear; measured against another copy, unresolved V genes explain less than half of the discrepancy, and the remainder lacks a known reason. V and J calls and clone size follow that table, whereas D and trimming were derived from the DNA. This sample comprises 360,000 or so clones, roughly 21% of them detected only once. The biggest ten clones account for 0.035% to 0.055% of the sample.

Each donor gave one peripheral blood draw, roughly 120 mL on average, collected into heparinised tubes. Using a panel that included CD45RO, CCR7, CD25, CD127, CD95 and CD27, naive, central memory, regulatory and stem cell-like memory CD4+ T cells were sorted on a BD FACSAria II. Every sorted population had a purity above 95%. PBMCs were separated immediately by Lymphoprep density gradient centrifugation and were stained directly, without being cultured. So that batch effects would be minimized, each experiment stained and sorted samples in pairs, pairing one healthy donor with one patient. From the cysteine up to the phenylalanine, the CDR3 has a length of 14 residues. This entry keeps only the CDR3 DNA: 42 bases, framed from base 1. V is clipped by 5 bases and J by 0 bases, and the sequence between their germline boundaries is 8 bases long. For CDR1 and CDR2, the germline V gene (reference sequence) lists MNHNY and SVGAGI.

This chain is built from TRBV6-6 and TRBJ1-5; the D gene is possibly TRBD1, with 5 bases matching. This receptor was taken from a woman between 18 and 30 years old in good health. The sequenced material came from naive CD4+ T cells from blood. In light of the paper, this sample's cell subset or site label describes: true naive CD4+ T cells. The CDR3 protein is CASSRGGSNQPQHF. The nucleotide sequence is TGTGCCAGCAGTCGGGGGGGTAGCAATCAGCCCCAGCATTTT.